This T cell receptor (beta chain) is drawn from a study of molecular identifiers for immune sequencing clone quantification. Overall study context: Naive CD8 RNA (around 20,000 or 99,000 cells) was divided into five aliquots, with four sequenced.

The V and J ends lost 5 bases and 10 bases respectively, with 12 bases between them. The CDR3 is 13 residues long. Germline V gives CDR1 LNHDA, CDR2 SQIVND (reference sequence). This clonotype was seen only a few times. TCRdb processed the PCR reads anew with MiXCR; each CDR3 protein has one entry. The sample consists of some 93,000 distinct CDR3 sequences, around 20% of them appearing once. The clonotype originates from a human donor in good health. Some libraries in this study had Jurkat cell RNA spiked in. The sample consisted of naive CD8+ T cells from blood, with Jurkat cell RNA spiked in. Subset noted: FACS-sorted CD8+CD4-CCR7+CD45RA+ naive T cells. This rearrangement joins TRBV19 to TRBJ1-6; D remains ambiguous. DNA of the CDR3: TGTGCCAGTAGTGCAGGATCCGGCTCACCCCTCCACTTT. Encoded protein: CASSAGSGSPLHF.